These 31 T cell receptor beta chains were sequenced from one sample in a study of shared clonotypes between healthy human individuals. Sequenced by immunoSEQ multiplex PCR; TCRdb stores in-frame clones only, minus some. Of about 96,000 clones in the sample, roughly half were seen once. The sample was PBMCs. Receptors were obtained from a woman aged 40 to 50 in good health. Some clones in this sample may be carry-over from other donors' samples.

This sequence joins TRBV30 and TRBJ1-2; 7 nucleotides align to TRBD1. The germline V gene encodes CDR1 GTSNPN and CDR2 SVGIG (reference sequence). V dropped 7 bases and J dropped 3; count of bases not matched to a gene: 8. This CDR3 has 13 residues. CDR3 loop: CASHRGTHYGYTF. In DNA, the CDR3 is TGTGCCTCACACAGGGGAACCCACTATGGCTACACCTTC.

V and J are TRBV30 and TRBJ2-5; D is unresolved. The length of the CDR3 is 11 residues. V lost 4 bases and J 0 bases, leaving 3 bases between the germline ends. The V gene's germline CDR1 is GTSNPN and CDR2 SVGIG (reference sequence). This chain's CDR3 is CAWTHQETQYF. In DNA, the CDR3 is TGTGCCTGGACCCACCAAGAGACCCAGTACTTC.

This chain connects TRBV6-5 to TRBJ2-7; 11 bases are a match to TRBD1. This CDR3 has 14 amino acids. The V segment lost 7 bases and the J segment 6 bases; nucleotides outside the gene matches: 8. The V gene's germline CDR1 is MNHEY and CDR2 SVGAGI. The CDR3 DNA follows: TGTGCCAGCAACACCAGGACAGGGGGCGGCGAGCAGTACTTC. Translated, it gives CASNTRTGGGEQYF.

The chain joins TRBV5-1 to TRBJ2-2; D may be TRBD2 (5 bases). Trimming removed 7 bases at V and 5 bases at J, with 9 bases between. CDR1 and CDR2 (germline): SGHRS, YFSETQ. The CDR3 is 12 residues long. The CDR3 reads CASGRGTGELFF. In DNA, the CDR3 is TGCGCCAGCGGGAGAGGGACCGGGGAGCTGTTTTTT.

This clone was picked up many times. The V and J genes are TRBV27 and TRBJ1-6; D is possibly TRBD1 (5 bases). The CDR3 is 14 residues long. Trimming removed 5 bases at V and 9 bases at J, with 14 bases between. CDR1 and CDR2 from the germline V gene are MNHEY and SMNVEV (reference sequence). The CDR3 sequence is CASSQGLTISPLHF. The CDR3 nucleotides are TGTGCCAGCAGTCAGGGACTTACGATTTCACCCCTCCACTTT.

This clone was found a few times. The J gene is TRBJ1-4, the V gene TRBV2; unclear D gene. Per germline, CDR1 SNHLY and CDR2 FYNNEI. Trimming removed 8 bases at V and 7 bases at J, with 14 bases between. CDR3 length equals 13 residues. DNA for the CDR3: TGTGCCAGCCGTCGGACCCCGGGTGAAAAACTGTTTTTT. Its translation: CASRRTPGEKLFF.

CDR3 nucleotides: TGTGCCAGCAGTTTAGTGGGGCCGAACACTGAAGCTTTCTTT. It encodes CASSLVGPNTEAFF. The chain combines TRBV2 with TRBJ1-1; a weak D match, TRBD1 (5 bases). Looked up from germline, CDR1 is SNHLY and CDR2 is FYNNEI. This CDR3 comprises 14 residues. Trimming left V 5 bases short and J 1 base short, with 11 bases between. Combining the CDR3 with reference TRBV2 and TRBJ1-1 gives the whole variable domain EPEVTQTPSHQVTQMGQEVILRCVPISNHLYFYWYRQILGQKVEFLVSFYNNEISEKSEIFDDQFSVERPDGSNFTLKIRSTKLEDSAMYFCASSLVGPNTEAFFGQGTRLTVV.

This clone was observed a handful of times. The rearrangement uses TRBV5-1 and TRBJ2-5; 11 bases map to TRBD2. V gave up 4 bases and J gave up 3 bases; unmatched junction bases: 5. Germline lookup yields CDR1 SGHRS and CDR2 YFSETQ. There are 15 residues in the CDR3. The CDR3 protein is CASSLGLADEETQYF. The CDR3 coding sequence is TGCGCCAGCAGCCTGGGACTAGCGGACGAAGAGACCCAGTACTTC.

In its sample, this clone was seen once. The chain joins TRBV7-4 to TRBJ2-7; D remains ambiguous. In germline, CDR1 is SGHVT, CDR2 SQSDAQ. The CDR3 has 12 residues. Trimming shortened V by 5 bases and J by 5 bases, and 10 bases separated the two germline ends. The DNA of the CDR3 is TGTGCCAGCAGCCCCCATGGGGACGAGCAGTACTTC. This encodes CASSPHGDEQYF.

This clone showed up just a few times. The chain employs TRBV2 and TRBJ2-7, with 9 bases lining up with TRBD1. V shed 5 bases, J shed 1 base, and the junction held 3 bases outside the gene matches. Per germline, CDR1 SNHLY and CDR2 FYNNEI. The length of the CDR3 is 14 residues. The CDR3 loop is CASSLDRGSYEQYF. DNA of the CDR3: TGTGCCAGCAGTTTGGACAGGGGATCCTACGAGCAGTACTTC.

A remark on this clone: One junction end disagrees with the germline gene, perhaps due to a read error. The rearrangement links TRBV10-3 to TRBJ2-3; 7 bases fit TRBD2. The V gene's germline CDR1 is ENHRY and CDR2 SYGVKD. The CDR3 covers 17 residues. CDR3 loop: CANSDGLAGASTDTQYF. The CDR3 DNA sequence: TGTGCCAACAGTGACGGTTTAGCGGGTGCTAGCACAGATACGCAGTATTTT.

The rearrangement uses TRBV6-4 and TRBJ2-7; D may be TRBD1 (5 bases). Germline V CDR1 and CDR2: MRHNA, SNTAGT. There are 14 residues in the CDR3. Trimming cost V 2 bases and J 6 bases, with 14 bases left between them. CDR3 region: CASSDKGSPSEQYF. The CDR3, as DNA: TGTGCCAGCAGTGACAAGGGGTCCCCCTCCGAGCAGTACTTC.

Of note for this clone: Only one base separates this from a far larger clonotype, so it likely reflects a read error. Additional DNA sequences in this sample encode the identical CDR3. The chain carries TRBV10-3 and TRBJ1-5, with 10 bases aligning to TRBD1. This CDR3 has 13 residues. The junction had 5 bases not matched to a gene; V was cut back by 10 bases and J by 5 bases. Germline loops: CDR1 ENHRY, CDR2 SYGVKD. The CDR3: CATGTGADQPQHF. Written as DNA, the CDR3 is TGTGCCACTGGGACAGGGGCAGATCAGCCCCAGCATTTT.

Note on this clone: With only one base between it and a far larger clone, this is likely a read error. This CDR3 is CASSLGGREQYF. The CDR3 DNA is TGTGCCAGCAGCTTGGGGGGGCGAGAGCAGTACTTC. The chain carries TRBV7-2 and TRBJ2-7; TRBD2 is a possible D gene (7 bases). The germline V gene has CDR1 SGHTA and CDR2 FQGNSA. Trimming removed 3 bases at V and 7 bases at J, with 10 bases between. CDR3 length equals 12 residues.

This clone was counted at least ten times. The chain couples TRBV7-3 to TRBJ1-4, with D unclear. Germline CDR1 reads SGHTA; CDR2 reads FQGTGA. V lost 4 bases and J 8 bases, leaving 8 bases between the germline ends. This CDR3 comprises 12 residues. The CDR3: CASSSPGEKLFF. The CDR3 DNA sequence: TGTGCCAGCAGCTCCCCGGGCGAAAAACTGTTTTTT. The variable domain in full, with the rest retrieved from reference TRBV7-3 and TRBJ1-4, is GAGVSQTPSNKVTEKGKYVELRCDPISGHTALYWYRQSLGQGPEFLIYFQGTGAADDSGLPNDRFFAVRPEGSVSTLKIQRTERGDSAVYLCASSSPGEKLFFGSGTQLSVL.

This clone was recorded at least ten times. Within the sample, other DNA sequences also encode this same CDR3. The V call is TRBV6-5, the J call TRBJ1-2; D uncertain. The CDR3 has 13 amino acids. The V gene's germline CDR1 is MNHEY and CDR2 SVGAGI. V dropped 2 bases and J dropped 3 bases, with 7 bases sitting between them. The CDR3 loop reads CASSYRPYYGYTF. The DNA for the CDR3 is TGTGCCAGCAGTTACCGTCCATACTATGGCTACACCTTC.

This clone was detected a few times. The rearrangement uses TRBV5-4 and TRBJ1-6, with 9 positions matching TRBD1. The J segment lost 10 bases and the V segment lost 4 bases, leaving 9 bases of the junction unmatched. The CDR3 length is 15 residues. CDR1 and CDR2 (germline): SGHNT, YYREEE (reference sequence). CDR3 nucleotides: TGTGCCAGCAGCCTATGGGACAGGGAGTTCTCACCCCTCCACTTT. Translating gives CASSLWDREFSPLHF.

This chain joins TRBV6-8 and TRBJ1-4, with no clear D. Germline CDR1 is MNHGY and CDR2 is SAAAGT. This CDR3 spans 13 amino acids. The ends were cut back, 4 bases at V and 6 bases at J, with 9 bases in the middle. CDR3 sequence (DNA): TGTGCCAGCAGTTCACCCTCGGATGAAAAACTGTTTTTT. Protein sequence: CASSSPSDEKLFF.

At least ten counts were recorded for this clone. The gene calls are TRBV11-2 and TRBJ2-5; tentatively, D is TRBD1 (6 bases). Between the trimmed V and J ends, which lost 6 bases and 4 bases, there was a span of 12 bases. There are 13 residues in the CDR3. The germline V gene has CDR1 SGHAT and CDR2 FQNNGV. The CDR3: CASRTTGLETQYF. The CDR3 bases are TGTGCCAGCAGAACTACAGGGTTAGAGACCCAGTACTTC.

V usage is TRBV18 and J usage is TRBJ2-7, with 8 nucleotides matching TRBD1. Trimming took 6 bases from V and 6 from J; bases not matched to a gene: 7. This CDR3 region has 13 residues. Germline values: CDR1 KGHSH, CDR2 LQKENI. The CDR3 DNA reads as TGTGCCAGCTCTCCCGGTACAGGGGGCGAGCAGTACTTC. This translates into CASSPGTGGEQYF.

Comment on this clone: A read error is likely here: a far larger clone is one base away. Within the sample, other DNA sequences also encode this same CDR3. The gene calls are TRBV6-5 and TRBJ1-5, with D perhaps matching TRBD1 (6 bases). The CDR3 runs to 15 residues. From germline, CDR1 is MNHEY and CDR2 SVGAGI. The CDR3 here is CASSPDRRYNQPQHF. CDR3 sequence (DNA): TGTGCCAGCAGCCCCGACAGGAGGTACAATCAGCCCCAGCACTTT.

This clone is labeled medium-sized (0.01 to 0.1%). The chain combines TRBV28 with TRBJ1-2; D unclear. The CDR3 totals 12 residues. The V end lost 4 bases, the J end lost 1 base, and 4 bases lay between the germline ends. Germline assignment: CDR1 MDHEN and CDR2 SYDVKM. CDR3 region: CASSWFNYGYTF. DNA of the CDR3: TGTGCCAGCAGTTGGTTTAACTATGGCTACACCTTC.

This rearrangement joins TRBV28 to TRBJ2-7, with TRBD2 matching 10 bases. V was clipped by 6 bases and J by 3 bases; unmatched bases: 5. The CDR3 is 14 amino acids. Germline CDR1 and CDR2: MDHEN and SYDVKM. The CDR3 sequence: CASSPGTSVYEQYF. The CDR3 DNA sequence: TGTGCCAGCAGCCCCGGGACTAGCGTCTACGAGCAGTACTTC.

This clone appeared many times. The rearrangement joins TRBV5-1 to TRBJ1-2; tentative D call: TRBD1 (6 bases). CDR3 length: 15 amino acids. Germline V gene data show CDR1 as SGHRS and CDR2 as YFSETQ. Trimming cost V 2 bases and J 2 bases, with 13 bases left between them. CDR3 amino acids: CASSLSDSPNYGYTF. DNA for the CDR3: TGCGCCAGCAGCTTATCGGACAGTCCGAACTATGGCTACACCTTC.

This clone has just a few counts. The CDR3 DNA is TGCGCCAGCAGCCCCCAGGGGGATACGCAGTATTTT. Translation: CASSPQGDTQYF. The V call is TRBV5-1, the J call TRBJ2-3; weak D call: TRBD1 (6 bases). The CDR3 runs 12 residues. CDR1 and CDR2 from the germline V gene are SGHRS and YFSETQ. The V end lost 4 bases, the J end lost 6 bases, and 9 bases lay between the germline ends.

V usage is TRBV29-1 and J usage is TRBJ2-2; 8 bases match TRBD1. The trim removed 7 bases at V and 6 bases at J, leaving 4 bases unmatched. The CDR3 consists of 12 residues. Germline loops: CDR1 SQVTM, CDR2 ANQGSEA. This CDR3 is CSGNRGAGELFF. As DNA, the CDR3 is TGCAGCGGTAACAGGGGGGCCGGGGAGCTGTTTTTT.

This clone appeared a single time. The rearrangement joins TRBV29-1 to TRBJ1-2; TRBD1 matches at 11 bases. V was pared by 2 bases and J by 7 bases, with 6 bases of the junction left unmatched. Germline values: CDR1 SQVTM, CDR2 ANQGSEA. The CDR3 consists of 14 residues. CDR3 sequence reads: CSVESTDRGLGYTF. The CDR3 bases are TGCAGCGTTGAATCGACGGACAGGGGGCTTGGCTACACCTTC.

This chain uses TRBV27 with TRBJ1-3; D is undetermined. Germline-derived CDR1 and CDR2 are MNHEY and SMNVEV (reference sequence). V was pared by 3 bases and J by 0 bases, with 9 bases between. The CDR3 covers 15 residues. The CDR3 DNA reads as TGTGCCAGCAGTTTTTCATGGAGCTCTGGAAACACCATATATTTT. Its translation: CASSFSWSSGNTIYF.

Turning to this clone: A far larger clone differs by one base, so this is likely a read error. Other DNA sequences within the sample encode an identical CDR3. The chain uses TRBV4-3 and TRBJ2-1; D is unclear. Germline V gene sequence: CDR1 LGHNA, CDR2 YSLEER. This CDR3 is 14 amino acids long. V dropped 5 bases and J dropped 4 bases, with 12 bases sitting between them. CDR3 DNA sequence: TGCGCCAGCAGCTTAGAGTATTCGTACAATGAGCAGTTCTTC. Translating gives CASSLEYSYNEQFF.

The chain joins TRBV28 to TRBJ1-6; 7 bases match TRBD1. Germline-derived CDR1 and CDR2 are MDHEN and SYDVKM. This CDR3 has 15 amino acids. After removal of 5 bases from V and 6 bases from J, the junction contained 7 bases not matched to a gene. CDR3 DNA sequence: TGTGCCAGCAGTCGCACCGGGACAGTTAATTCACCCCTCCACTTT. Its translation is CASSRTGTVNSPLHF. The whole variable domain, remainder taken from reference TRBV28 and TRBJ1-6, is DVKVTQSSRYLVKRTGEKVFLECVQDMDHENMFWYRQDPGLGLRLIYFSYDVKMKEKGDIPEGYSVSREKKERFSLILESASTNQTSMYLCASSRTGTVNSPLHFGNGTRLTVT.

This sequence joins TRBV4-2 and TRBJ1-2; TRBD1 agrees at 7 bases. Looked up from germline, CDR1 is LGHNA and CDR2 is YNFKEQ. The trim removed 4 bases at V and 2 bases at J, leaving 7 bases unmatched. The CDR3 extends over 15 amino acids. The CDR3 bases are TGTGCCAGCAGCCCAAGACAGGGACCGAACTATGGCTACACCTTC. It specifies CASSPRQGPNYGYTF.